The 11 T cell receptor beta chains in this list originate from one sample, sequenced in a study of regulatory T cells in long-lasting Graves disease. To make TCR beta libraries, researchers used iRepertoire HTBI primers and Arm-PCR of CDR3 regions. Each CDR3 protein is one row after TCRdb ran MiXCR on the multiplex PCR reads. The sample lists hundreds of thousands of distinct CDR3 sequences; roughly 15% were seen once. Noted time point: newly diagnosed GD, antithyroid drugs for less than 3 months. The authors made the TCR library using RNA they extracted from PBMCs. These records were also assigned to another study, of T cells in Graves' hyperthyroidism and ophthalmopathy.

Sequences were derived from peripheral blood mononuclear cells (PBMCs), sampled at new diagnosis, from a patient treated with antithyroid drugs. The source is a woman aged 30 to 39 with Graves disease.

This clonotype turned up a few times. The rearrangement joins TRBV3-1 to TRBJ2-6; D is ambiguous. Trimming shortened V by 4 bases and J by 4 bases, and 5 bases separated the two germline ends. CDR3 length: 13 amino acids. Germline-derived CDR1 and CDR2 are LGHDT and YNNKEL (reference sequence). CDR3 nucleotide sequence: TGTGCCAGCAGCCCGGTAGGGGCCAACGTCCTGACTTTC. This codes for CASSPVGANVLTF.

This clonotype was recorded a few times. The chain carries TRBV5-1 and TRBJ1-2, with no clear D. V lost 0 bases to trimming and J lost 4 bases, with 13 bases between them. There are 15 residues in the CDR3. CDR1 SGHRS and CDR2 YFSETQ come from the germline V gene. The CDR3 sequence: CASSLATDKGYGYTF. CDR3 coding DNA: TGCGCCAGCAGCTTGGCCACGGATAAGGGCTATGGCTACACCTTC.

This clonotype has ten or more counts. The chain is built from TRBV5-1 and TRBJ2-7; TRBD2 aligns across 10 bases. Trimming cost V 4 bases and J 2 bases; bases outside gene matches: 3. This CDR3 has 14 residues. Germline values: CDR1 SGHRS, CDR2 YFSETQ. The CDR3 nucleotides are TGCGCCAGCAGCATCGGACTAGCGGCCTACGAGCAGTACTTC. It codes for CASSIGLAAYEQYF.

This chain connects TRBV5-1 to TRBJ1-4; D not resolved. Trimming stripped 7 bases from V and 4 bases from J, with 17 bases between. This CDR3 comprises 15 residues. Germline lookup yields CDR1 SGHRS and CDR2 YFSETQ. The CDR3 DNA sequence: TGCGCCAGCCGTCCAGCCCGTAAACTTAATGAAAAACTGTTTTTT. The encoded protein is CASRPARKLNEKLFF.

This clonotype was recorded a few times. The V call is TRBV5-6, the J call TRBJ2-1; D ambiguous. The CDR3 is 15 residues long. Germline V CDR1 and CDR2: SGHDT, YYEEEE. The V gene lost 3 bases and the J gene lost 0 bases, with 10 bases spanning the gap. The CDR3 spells CASSSPAVSYNEQFF. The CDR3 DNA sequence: TGTGCCAGCAGCTCCCCCGCAGTCTCCTACAATGAGCAGTTCTTC.

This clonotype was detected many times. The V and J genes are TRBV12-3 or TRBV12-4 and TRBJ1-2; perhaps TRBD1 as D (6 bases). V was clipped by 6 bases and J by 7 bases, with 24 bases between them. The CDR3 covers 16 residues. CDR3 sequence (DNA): TGTGCCAGCAGACAGTGGGTCGGAGAGGGGGGCTCTGGCTACACCTTC. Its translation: CASRQWVGEGGSGYTF.

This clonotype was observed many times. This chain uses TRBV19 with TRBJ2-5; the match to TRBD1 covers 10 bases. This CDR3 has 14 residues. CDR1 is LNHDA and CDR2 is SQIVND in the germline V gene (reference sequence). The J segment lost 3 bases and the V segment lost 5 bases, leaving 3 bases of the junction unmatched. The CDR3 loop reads CASSDGQGEETQYF. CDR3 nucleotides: TGTGCCAGTAGTGACGGACAGGGGGAAGAGACCCAGTACTTC.

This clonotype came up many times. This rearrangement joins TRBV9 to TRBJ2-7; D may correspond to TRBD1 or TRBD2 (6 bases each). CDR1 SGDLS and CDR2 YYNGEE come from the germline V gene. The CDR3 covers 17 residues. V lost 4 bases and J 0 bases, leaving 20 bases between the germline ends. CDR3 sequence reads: CASSPDYGTPSSYEQYF. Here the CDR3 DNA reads TGTGCCAGCAGCCCGGACTACGGGACACCGAGCTCCTACGAGCAGTACTTC.

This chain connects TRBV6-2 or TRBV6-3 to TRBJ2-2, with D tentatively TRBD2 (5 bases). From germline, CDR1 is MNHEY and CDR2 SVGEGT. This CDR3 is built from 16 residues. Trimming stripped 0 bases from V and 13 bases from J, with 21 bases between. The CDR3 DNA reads TGTGCCAGCAGTTACTCAGGCGGGTCGGGGAGTCCTGCGCTGTTTTTT. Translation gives CASSYSGGSGSPALFF.

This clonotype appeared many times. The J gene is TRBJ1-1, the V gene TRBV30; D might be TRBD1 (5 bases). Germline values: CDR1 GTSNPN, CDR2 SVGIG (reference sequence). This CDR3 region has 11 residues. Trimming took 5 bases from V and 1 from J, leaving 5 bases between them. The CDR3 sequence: CAWGQNTEAFF. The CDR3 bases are TGTGCCTGGGGACAGAACACTGAAGCTTTCTTT. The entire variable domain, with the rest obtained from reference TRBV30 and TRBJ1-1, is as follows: SQTIHQWPATLVQPVGSPLSLECTVEGTSNPNLYWYRQAAGRGLQLLFYSVGIGQISSEVPQNLSASRPQDRQFILSSKKLLLSDSGFYLCAWGQNTEAFFGQGTRLTVV.

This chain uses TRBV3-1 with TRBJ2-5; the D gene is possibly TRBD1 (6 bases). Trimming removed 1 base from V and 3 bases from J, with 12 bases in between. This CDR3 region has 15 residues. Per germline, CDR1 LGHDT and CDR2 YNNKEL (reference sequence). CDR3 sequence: CASSQVVYREETQYF. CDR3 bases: TGTGCCAGCAGCCAAGTCGTCTACAGGGAAGAGACCCAGTACTTC.